This TCR beta chain was found in a study of cytotoxic CD8 clonotypes in ibrutinib-treated CLL (dated by TCRdb to the early 2020s). In the study overall: The cohort included about 15 treatment-naive and under 13 relapsed/refractory patients; some 18 were IGHV unmutated. On average, each sample yielded 255,043 productive templates and roughly 95,000 productive rearrangements. Of the 90 or so participants in the trial, about two dozen had longitudinal samples available. Responses were partial in approximately 24 patients and complete in 2; after median around 66 months follow-up, about 15 stayed in remission and roughly twelve progressed. Response samples were obtained after a median of approximately 12 months of treatment, with a range of about 6 to 36 months. Patients were still on ibrutinib when every remission and progressive disease sample was collected. Cryopreserved peripheral blood mononuclear cells were obtained prior to treatment, at the time of response, and at either disease progression or sustained remission.

Broad study findings and their caveats: Clonality increased at ibrutinib response, stayed stable in sustained remission, and fell back toward baseline at progression. Sustained-remission and progressing patients did not have matched sampling times, and lymph node repertoires were not examined. Public clonotypes were rare and either contracted or stayed stable during treatment, and the rise in clonality at ibrutinib response reflected the expansion of private clonotypes. Baseline clonality was found to be higher than that of age-matched healthy donors and was strongly correlated with circulating CD8+ T-cell counts.

Comments on this clone: The antigen it recognizes is unknown. No clone much larger than this one lies a single base away; base qualities are absent.

On a MiSeq, deep resolution sequencing aimed for a depth between 1 in 1 million and 1 in 200,000 T cells, with each clonotype covered around 9.2x on average. TCR beta libraries were generated with the immunoSEQ hsTCRB Kit. The authors processed their data as follows. Data were analyzed with ImmunoSEQ Data Assistant and ImmunoSEQ Analyzer, with V, D and J genes assigned per IMGT definitions. Clonality, which ranges from 0 to 1, was calculated by subtracting the normalized Shannon entropy of productive rearrangement frequencies from one. Only overrepresented clonotypes making up at least 0.05% of each patient's repertoire were included in the public clonotype analysis. Repertoires from some twelve age-matched healthy donors in immuneACCESS were used as clonality controls. TCRdb took over this immuneACCESS table, retaining in-frame rearrangements with V and J assigned. Such tables are incomplete; in checked studies, under half of the missing clones stem from an unresolved V gene, and the remainder is unexplained. V and J calls and clone size are copied from that table; D and trimming were computed from the DNA. The sample data list over 150,000 clones, and about 72% of these were observed just once. Over 10% of the sample lies in the top ten.

Taken from cysteine to phenylalanine, the CDR3 has 15 residues. Just the 45-base CDR3 DNA is kept, in frame starting at base 1. As encoded in the germline V gene, CDR1 is SGHTA while CDR2 is FQGNSA. What this sample's time point label stands for: roughly 25 months on ibrutinib. For TCR beta library preparation, about 2 micrograms of genomic DNA was extracted from cryopreserved PBMCs. High-throughput TCR beta sequencing was performed on longitudinal blood samples from CLL patients receiving ibrutinib monotherapy. The patients took part in an open-label, single-center phase 2 trial of ibrutinib monotherapy.

The sample consisted of PBMCs, taken after 24 months of ibrutinib treatment. This TCR was recovered from a human donor with chronic lymphocytic leukemia. The V and J genes are TRBV7-2 and TRBJ2-5; a stretch of 7 junction bases matches TRBD2. Judging by the DNA end, TRBJ2-7 fits better; the J call may be wrong. The CDR3 corresponds to CASSLVSGGPYEQYF. The DNA reads TGTGCCAGCAGCTTAGTTTCGGGAGGTCCCTACGAGCAGTACTTC.